The 26 T cell receptor beta chains listed next were all sequenced from one sample in a study of technical replicates of blood from several donors. Produced via immunoSEQ multiplex PCR; TCRdb's table is partial and in-frame only. The table includes approximately 81,000 clones, approximately 80% detected once. Sequenced sample: PBMCs. The source is a human donor in good health. Some clones in this sample may be carry-over from other donors' samples.

For the CDR3, the DNA is TGCGCCAGCAGCTTGGAACAGAGGGTCTACGAGCAGTACTTC. Its translation: CASSLEQRVYEQYF. V usage is TRBV5-1 and J usage is TRBJ2-7; D perhaps matches TRBD2 (5 bases). This CDR3 has 14 amino acids. V was shortened by 0 bases and J by 3 bases, with 10 bases between the two germline ends. The germline CDR1 and CDR2 sequences are SGHRS and YFSETQ.

The chain carries TRBV5-1 and TRBJ2-1; D remains ambiguous. Germline V CDR1 and CDR2: SGHRS, YFSETQ. V dropped 5 bases and J dropped 5 bases, with 5 bases sitting between them. The CDR3 loop spans 11 amino acids. This CDR3 is CASRQDNEQFF. The CDR3 DNA is TGCGCCAGCAGGCAGGACAATGAGCAGTTCTTC. Complete variable domain (other parts from reference TRBV5-1 and TRBJ2-1): KAGVTQTPRYLIKTRGQQVTLSCSPISGHRSVSWYQQTPGQGLQFLFEYFSETQRNKGNFPGRFSGRQFSNSRSEMNVSTLELGDSALYLCASRQDNEQFFGPGTRLTVL.

This clone is a singleton in its sample. The genes are TRBV19 and TRBJ2-3; 7 bases are a match to TRBD2. The CDR3 sequence is 17 residues long. V was clipped by 0 bases and J by 2 bases; unmatched bases: 8. Germline CDR1 and CDR2: LNHDA and SQIVND (reference sequence). For the CDR3, the DNA is TGTGCCAGTAGTATAGATCGTAACGGGAGGAACACAGATACGCAGTATTTT. Translation: CASSIDRNGRNTDTQYF.

The chain joins TRBV5-1 to TRBJ2-2, with D possibly matching TRBD1 (5 bases). Deletions cut 3 bases from V and 0 bases from J, with 6 bases between. The CDR3 loop spans 14 amino acids. The germline CDR1 and CDR2 sequences are SGHRS and YFSETQ. The DNA of the CDR3 is TGCGCCAGCAGCTGGGGCCCGAACACCGGGGAGCTGTTTTTT. This sequence encodes CASSWGPNTGELFF.

The CDR3 is CASSSDRGKGYTF. Here the CDR3 DNA reads TGTGCCAGCAGCTCCGACAGGGGGAAGGGCTACACCTTC. The chain carries TRBV11-2 and TRBJ1-2; TRBD1 agrees at 9 bases. The germline V gene encodes CDR1 SGHAT and CDR2 FQNNGV. After removal of 4 bases from V and 8 bases from J, the junction contained 5 bases not matched to a gene. The CDR3 extends over 13 amino acids.

The V gene is TRBV5-6, the J gene TRBJ2-1, with 7 positions matching TRBD1. The CDR3 is 16 residues long. V dropped 3 bases and J dropped 4; count of bases not matched to a gene: 10. Germline V gene sequence: CDR1 SGHDT, CDR2 YYEEEE. The CDR3 region has the DNA TGTGCCAGCAGCTCGATAAGGGACAGCACTTACAATGAGCAGTTCTTC. Translated, it gives CASSSIRDSTYNEQFF.

The CDR3 loop reads CASSPLRTNTEAFF. The CDR3 DNA sequence: TGTGCCAGCTCACCACTTAGGACTAACACTGAAGCTTTCTTT. The chain links TRBV18 to TRBJ1-1; no definite D call. The V end lost 1 base, the J end lost 2 bases, and 8 bases lay between the germline ends. CDR1 and CDR2 (germline): KGHSH, LQKENI. This CDR3 has 14 residues.

This chain links TRBV30 with TRBJ1-2; D might be TRBD1 (5 bases). Germline CDR1 GTSNPN, CDR2 SVGIG (reference sequence). V shed 4 bases and J shed 5 bases, with 17 bases lying between them. The length of the CDR3 is 14 residues. CDR3 region: CAWKTQGSSYGYTF. The CDR3 region has the DNA TGTGCCTGGAAAACCCAGGGAAGTTCGTATGGCTACACCTTC.

This chain connects TRBV10-3 to TRBJ2-1, with TRBD1 identical over 9 bases. Trimming cost V 7 bases and J 7 bases; bases outside gene matches: 2. The CDR3 covers 12 residues. Germline lookup yields CDR1 ENHRY and CDR2 SYGVKD. The CDR3: CAITGQGNEQFF. Written as DNA, the CDR3 is TGTGCCATCACCGGACAGGGGAATGAGCAGTTCTTC.

The V and J genes are TRBV7-8 and TRBJ2-7, with 12 bases that match TRBD2. Per the germline V gene, CDR1 is SGHVS and CDR2 is FQNEAQ. Trimming took 1 base from V and 2 from J; bases not matched to a gene: 3. There are 16 residues in the CDR3. The CDR3 reads CASSLGLAGDAYEQYF. The CDR3 DNA is TGTGCCAGCAGCTTAGGACTAGCGGGGGACGCCTACGAGCAGTACTTC.

The chain has TRBV5-4 and TRBJ2-1; a weak D match, TRBD2 (6 bases). Germline CDR1 SGHNT, CDR2 YYREEE (reference sequence). V lost 4 bases, J lost 3 bases, and 8 bases lay in between. The CDR3 totals 13 residues. The CDR3 nucleotides are TGTGCCAGCAGCCTGGACTACTACAATGAGCAGTTCTTC. It encodes CASSLDYYNEQFF.

This sequence joins TRBV11-2 and TRBJ2-3; the D is unclear. The CDR3 is made up of 12 amino acids. The germline V gene encodes CDR1 SGHAT and CDR2 FQNNGV. Trimming cost V 4 bases and J 3 bases, with 5 bases left between them. CDR3 bases: TGTGCCAGCAGCTCCACAACAGATACGCAGTATTTT. Amino acids: CASSSTTDTQYF.

This clone was detected only once. The rearrangement joins TRBV4-2 to TRBJ2-7, with TRBD2 identical over 11 bases. The CDR3 runs 16 residues. V was clipped by 3 bases and J by 7 bases; unmatched bases: 11. Germline V gives CDR1 LGHNA, CDR2 YNFKEQ. The CDR3: CASSQRLAGPEMEQYF. In nucleotides, the CDR3 is TGTGCCAGCAGCCAGAGACTAGCGGGGCCTGAAATGGAGCAGTACTTC.

This clone was recorded many times. The V call is TRBV7-2, the J call TRBJ2-5; 10 bases match TRBD2. The length of the CDR3 is 15 residues. The germline CDR1 and CDR2 sequences are SGHTA and FQGNSA. V trimming: 6 bases; J trimming: 6 bases; junction bases outside the gene matches: 10. CDR3 loop: CASSRSGGAGKTQYF. CDR3 bases: TGTGCCAGCAGTCGGAGCGGGGGGGCCGGGAAGACCCAGTACTTC. Supplemented by reference TRBV7-2 and TRBJ2-5, the full variable domain reads GAGVSQSPSNKVTEKGKDVELRCDPISGHTALYWYRQSLGQGLEFLIYFQGNSAPDKSGLPSDRFSAERTGGSVSTLTIQRTQQEDSAVYLCASSRSGGAGKTQYFGPGTRLLVL.

This clone has a handful of counts. The chain is built from TRBV13 and TRBJ2-3, with D maybe TRBD1 (6 bases). Germline-derived CDR1 and CDR2 are PRHDT and FYEKMQ (reference sequence). The length of the CDR3 is 16 residues. The germline V and J ends were trimmed by 6 bases and 1 base, with 17 bases remaining between them. Written as DNA, the CDR3 is TGTGCCAGCAGGCCTAAAACAGGGTTGGGCACAGATACGCAGTATTTT. Translated: CASRPKTGLGTDTQYF.

This clone was recorded once. This sequence joins TRBV5-1 and TRBJ2-1; TRBD2 matches 9 bases. This CDR3 spans 14 amino acids. Germline CDR1 SGHRS, CDR2 YFSETQ. V lost 6 bases to trimming and J lost 8 bases; unmatched junction nucleotides: 9. CDR3 coding DNA: TGCGCCAGCACCCTCGCGGGAGGGATTGATGAGCAGTTCTTC. Translating gives CASTLAGGIDEQFF.

This clone occurred many times. The chain employs TRBV11-2 and TRBJ2-1; a possible D gene is TRBD1 (6 bases). CDR1 is SGHAT, CDR2 FQNNGV, per germline. The CDR3 consists of 16 residues. V shed 1 base and J shed 5 bases, with 15 bases lying between them. CDR3 DNA: TGTGCCAGCAGCTTAGTAGCAGGACAGTGGAACAATGAGCAGTTCTTC. It is translated as CASSLVAGQWNNEQFF.

This chain connects TRBV5-1 to TRBJ2-1, with a tentative D call TRBD1 (6 bases). CDR3 size: 14 residues. Per germline, CDR1 SGHRS and CDR2 YFSETQ. The V and J ends lost 5 bases and 6 bases respectively, with 15 bases between them. CDR3 nucleotides: TGCGCCAGCAGGACGTGGGGGCCTCTCAATGAGCAGTTCTTC. Its translation: CASRTWGPLNEQFF.

The V gene is TRBV7-2, the J gene TRBJ2-7, with TRBD1 identical over 8 bases. The V gene end was trimmed by 1 base and the J gene end by 6 bases; junction bases not matched to a gene: 8. Germline V CDR1 and CDR2: SGHTA, FQGNSA. The CDR3 totals 15 residues. For the CDR3, the DNA is TGTGCCAGCAGCTTAGACCAGACAGGGGCGCGCGAGCAGTACTTC. This gives the protein CASSLDQTGAREQYF.

This clone has just a few counts. The gene calls are TRBV28 and TRBJ1-2; D may be TRBD1 (6 bases). This CDR3 comprises 14 residues. Between the trimmed V and J ends, which lost 5 bases and 4 bases, there was a span of 14 bases. The germline V gene has CDR1 MDHEN and CDR2 SYDVKM. CDR3 sequence (DNA): TGTGCCAGCAGTCTAGACAGGATTAGCTATGGCTACACCTTC. As protein: CASSLDRISYGYTF.

This clone showed up just a few times. The chain links TRBV7-2 to TRBJ1-3; D perhaps matches TRBD1 (6 bases). The CDR3 is 14 amino acids. V lost 2 bases, J lost 2 bases, and 7 bases lay in between. Looked up from germline, CDR1 is SGHTA and CDR2 is FQGNSA. The CDR3: CASSLSGAGNTIYF. CDR3 nucleotides: TGTGCCAGCAGCTTATCAGGGGCTGGAAACACCATATATTTT.

The J gene is TRBJ2-1, the V gene TRBV19, with 12 bases lining up with TRBD2. J lost 13 bases, V lost 4 bases, and 5 bases had no gene match. CDR1 LNHDA and CDR2 SQIVND come from the germline V gene (reference sequence). The CDR3 spans 13 residues. In DNA form, the CDR3 reads TGTGCCAGTAGTACCCGGACTAGCGGGGACCAGTTCTTC. Residues: CASSTRTSGDQFF.

A single count supports this clone. This chain joins TRBV5-4 and TRBJ2-6; a possible D gene is TRBD2 (7 bases). This CDR3 spans 18 amino acids. The V gene lost 4 bases and the J gene lost 5 bases, with 22 bases spanning the gap. Germline CDR1 reads SGHNT; CDR2 reads YYREEE (reference sequence). CDR3 sequence reads: CASSTRGASEPRANVLTF. CDR3 coding DNA: TGTGCCAGCAGCACCCGGGGGGCCTCCGAACCTCGGGCCAACGTCCTGACTTTC.

This clone appeared once. The chain joins TRBV4-1 to TRBJ2-5; D might be TRBD1 (5 bases). In germline, CDR1 is MGHRA, CDR2 YSYEKL. This CDR3 has 16 residues. Between the trimmed V and J ends, which lost 4 bases and 4 bases, there was a span of 19 bases. The CDR3 nucleotides are TGCGCCAGCAGCCGATTGTCGACTGGGGCTAGAGAGACCCAGTACTTC. It yields the protein CASSRLSTGARETQYF.

The gene calls are TRBV4-1 and TRBJ2-1; 8 nucleotides agree with TRBD2. Per germline, CDR1 MGHRA and CDR2 YSYEKL. The J segment lost 6 bases and the V segment lost 4 bases, leaving 2 bases of the junction unmatched. This CDR3 region has 13 residues. Here the CDR3 DNA reads TGCGCCAGCAGCCTAGGACTAGCCAATGAGCAGTTCTTC. Protein sequence: CASSLGLANEQFF.

The rearrangement links TRBV7-2 to TRBJ2-1, with 10 bases that match TRBD2. The CDR3 runs 16 residues. Germline CDR1 is SGHTA and CDR2 is FQGNSA. V shed 1 base, J shed 10 bases, and the junction held 10 bases outside the gene matches. The CDR3 DNA reads TGTGCCAGCAGCTTAGAACCACTAGCGGGGTTTGGGGAGCAGTTCTTC. It codes for CASSLEPLAGFGEQFF.